A selection of T cell receptor beta chains follows, all from one sample in a study of shared clonotypes between healthy human individuals. Sequencing used immunoSEQ multiplex PCR; TCRdb keeps in-frame clones, though not all of them. The data show more than 2,000,000 clones, with 90% to 95% seen just once and around 0.14% held by the top ten. Sequencing was performed on naive CD4+ T cells sorted from blood. The source is a man between 18 and 35 years old in good health. Each CDR3 is given with its conserved first and last residue. A D gene is named only where the DNA matches it firmly. The size field is filled for only some rows; it gives once, few, many or a size class.

V	length	size	D	J	CDR3	DNA
TRBV5-6	16	.	.	TRBJ2-1	CASSPSRDYAYNEQFF	TGTGCCAGCAGCCCCTCCCGCGACTACGCTTACAATGAGCAGTTCTTC
TRBV5-1	16	.	.	TRBJ1-1	CASSLAGVTGFTEAFF	TGCGCCAGCAGCTTGGCTGGGGTTACTGGTTTTACTGAAGCTTTCTTT
TRBV19	14	once	.	TRBJ2-5	CASSPGHSQETQYF	TGTGCCAGTAGTCCCGGACACAGCCAAGAGACCCAGTACTTC
TRBV2	13	.	.	TRBJ1-4	CASKTGTNEKLFF	TGTGCCAGCAAGACCGGGACAAATGAAAAACTGTTTTTT
TRBV2	13	.	.	TRBJ2-5	CASSERPGETQYF	TGTGCCAGCAGTGAAAGGCCTGGGGAGACCCAGTACTTC
TRBV30	16	.	.	TRBJ1-5	CAWSEAPGHTNQPQHF	TGTGCCTGGAGTGAAGCACCGGGACACACCAATCAGCCCCAGCATTTT
TRBV21-1	17	few	.	TRBJ1-5	CASSKRIHDRGGQPQHF	TGTGCCAGCAGCAAAAGAATCCACGACAGGGGAGGTCAGCCCCAGCATTTT
TRBV18	14	.	.	TRBJ2-1	CASSPDPTSHEQFF	TGTGCCAGCTCACCCGACCCTACCTCCCATGAGCAGTTCTTC
TRBV5-1	15	.	.	TRBJ2-2	CASSLAEGSTGELFF	TGCGCCAGCAGCTTGGCCGAGGGCAGCACCGGGGAGCTGTTTTTT
TRBV27	15	.	.	TRBJ2-7	CASSRDRNIIYEQYF	TGTGCCAGCAGTCGGGACCGAAACATCATCTACGAGCAGTACTTC
TRBV19	17	.	TRBD2	TRBJ2-1	CASSIAPSGVAGNEQFF	TGTGCCAGTAGTATAGCGCCTAGCGGGGTCGCTGGCAATGAGCAGTTCTTC
TRBV5-1	18	.	TRBD1	TRBJ2-6	CASSLDGTGPSGANVLTF	TGCGCCAGCAGCTTGGATGGGACAGGGCCCTCTGGGGCCAACGTCCTGACTTTC
TRBV5-1	14	.	.	TRBJ1-1	CASSQTRQPSEAFF	TGCGCCAGCAGCCAAACCCGACAGCCTTCTGAAGCTTTCTTT
TRBV5-6	15	once	TRBD1	TRBJ1-1	CASSLGDRVYTEAFF	TGTGCCAGCAGCTTGGGGGACAGGGTATACACTGAAGCTTTCTTT
TRBV6-5	13	once	.	TRBJ2-5	CASSYRRLETQYF	TGTGCCAGCAGTTACCGAAGGTTGGAGACCCAGTACTTC
TRBV7-9	19	.	TRBD2	TRBJ2-3	CASSLLRGGGTASTDTQYF	TGTGCCAGCAGCTTACTCCGGGGCGGGGGGACCGCGAGCACAGATACGCAGTATTTT
TRBV28	13	.	.	TRBJ1-6	CASIPSYNSPLHF	TGTGCCAGCATACCGTCCTATAATTCACCCCTCCACTTT
TRBV6-5	11	once	.	TRBJ1-6	CASRGSSPLHF	TGTGCCAGCAGGGGTTCTTCACCCCTCCACTTT
TRBV30	12	.	.	TRBJ2-2	CAWRGTTGELFF	TGTGCCTGGCGAGGGACAACCGGGGAGCTGTTTTTT
TRBV9	12	.	.	TRBJ2-2	CASSVWGGELFF	TGTGCCAGCAGCGTATGGGGCGGGGAGCTGTTTTTT
TRBV5-1	17	.	.	TRBJ1-1	CASSLVGSGPTPTARFF	TGCGCCAGCAGCTTGGTAGGTTCGGGACCAACCCCGACAGCGCGGTTCTTT
TRBV6-1	15	few	TRBD1	TRBJ1-5	CASSEPDRGGQPQHF	TGTGCCAGCAGTGAACCCGACAGGGGGGGACAGCCCCAGCATTTT
TRBV5-6	11	.	.	TRBJ1-3	CASSAGGTIYF	TGTGCCAGCAGCGCCGGCGGGACCATATATTTT
TRBV2	13	.	TRBD2	TRBJ2-3	CASRGTTTDTQYF	TGTGCCAGCAGGGGGACTACCACAGATACGCAGTATTTT
TRBV18	14	.	TRBD1	TRBJ2-1	CASSRGQGGDEQFF	TGTGCCAGCTCCCGAGGACAGGGAGGTGATGAGCAGTTCTTC